The 24 T cell receptor beta chains reported below all come from one sample, sequenced in a study of T cells expressing NK-cell markers. From its re-call of the 5' RACE reads, TCRdb lists each CDR3 protein once, without DNA. This listing includes fewer than 400,000 distinct CDR3 sequences. Sample: blood T cells: a sorted CD56 or NKG2C T cell subset, CD4+ or CD8+ T cells, or bulk PBMC T cells (not recorded which). These TCRs come from a woman between 45 and 60 years old in good health.

The genes are TRBV7-8 and TRBJ2-3; TCRdb's assignment of TRBD2 cannot be checked, as there is no DNA. The CDR3 runs to 19 residues. The germline gives CDR1 SGHVS, CDR2 FQNEAQ. The CDR3 is CASSLISPSGRPPTDTQYF.

CDR3 in amino acids: CASSLLAGRNNEQFF. The rearrangement joins TRBV5-1 to TRBJ2-1; lacking DNA, the TRBD2 call made by TCRdb goes unchecked. The germline CDR1 and CDR2 sequences are SGHRS and YFSETQ. The CDR3 extends over 15 amino acids.

The rearrangement uses TRBV9 and TRBJ2-3; TCRdb picks TRBD1, but there is no DNA to check that call. Germline loops: CDR1 SGDLS, CDR2 YYNGEE. There are 15 residues in the CDR3. The chain's CDR3 is CASSVVEVPLPQQYF.

The CDR3 here is CASSLGVGANTGELFF. J is TRBJ2-2 and V is TRBV5-1. The germline gives CDR1 SGHRS, CDR2 YFSETQ. CDR3 size: 16 residues.

The CDR3 sequence: CASSYSGRYNEQFF. V gene TRBV6-2 or TRBV6-3 combines with J gene TRBJ2-1; TCRdb returns TRBD1, unconfirmable since there is no DNA. The CDR3 has 14 residues. Germline V gene lookup returns CDR1 MNHEY and CDR2 SVGEGT.

V is TRBV28 and J is TRBJ1-5. Germline values: CDR1 MDHEN, CDR2 SYDVKM. The length of the CDR3 is 15 residues. CDR3 sequence: CASSLGDRSNQPQHF.

This chain links TRBV12-3 or TRBV12-4 with TRBJ2-1; without DNA, the TCRdb call of TRBD2 cannot be checked. CDR3 length: 15 residues. The CDR3 loop is CASKRGGISYNEQFF.

This CDR3 is CATSRDLFGSGEETQYF. This sequence joins TRBV15 and TRBJ2-5; TCRdb proposes TRBD2, but this gene call is untestable without DNA. The germline V gene has CDR1 LNHNV and CDR2 YYDKDF (reference sequence). There are 17 residues in the CDR3.

The rearrangement links TRBV7-2 to TRBJ2-1; the TRBD2 assignment by TCRdb is unverifiable without DNA. This CDR3 is 18 amino acids long. Germline values: CDR1 SGHTA, CDR2 FQGNSA. The CDR3: CASSSPSRGRLSYNEQFF.

The chain recombines TRBV7-9 with TRBJ2-5; lacking DNA, the TRBD1 call made by TCRdb goes unchecked. The CDR3 has 17 amino acids. Germline V gene lookup returns CDR1 SEHNR and CDR2 FQNEAQ (reference sequence). The CDR3 loop is CASSLSGGAGGLETQYF.

J is TRBJ2-3 and V is TRBV7-6. Germline CDR1 SGHVS, CDR2 FNYEAQ. The CDR3 has 16 amino acids. CDR3 loop: CASSLEGKSSTDTQYF. Full variable domain (outside the CDR3, taken from reference TRBV7-6 and TRBJ2-3): GAGVSQSPRYKVTKRGQDVALRCDPISGHVSLYWYRQALGQGPEFLTYFNYEAQQDKSGLPNDRFSAERPEGSISTLTIQRTEQRDSAMYRCASSLEGKSSTDTQYFGPGTRLTVL.

The chain recombines TRBV20-1 with TRBJ2-1; the TRBD1 assignment by TCRdb is unverifiable without DNA. The CDR3 length is 12 residues. The V gene's germline CDR1 is DFQATT and CDR2 SNEGSKA (reference sequence). The CDR3 sequence: CSARKPQGEQFF.

This CDR3 is CSAGLASLSADTQYF. This chain connects TRBV29-1 to TRBJ2-3; TCRdb's D gene call, TRBD2, goes unchecked for lack of DNA. Germline V lookup: CDR1 SQVTM, CDR2 ANQGSEA. The length of the CDR3 is 15 residues.

The V call is TRBV5-1, the J call TRBJ2-2; the TCRdb call, TRBD1, lacks DNA for checking. CDR1 and CDR2 from the germline V gene are SGHRS and YFSETQ. The CDR3 is 16 residues long. The chain's CDR3 is CASIRDGDSLTGELFF.

The chain joins TRBV6-1 to TRBJ1-2; checking the TCRdb D call of TRBD1 is not possible without DNA. Per the germline V gene, CDR1 is MNHNS and CDR2 is SASEGT. CDR3 length equals 12 residues. This CDR3 is CASVGQSYGYTF.

The genes are TRBV20-1 and TRBJ1-6. The CDR3 is made up of 15 amino acids. The germline V gene has CDR1 DFQATT and CDR2 SNEGSKA (reference sequence). Here the CDR3 reads CSATPISGGSSPLHF.

This chain connects TRBV4-2 to TRBJ1-4; TCRdb outputs TRBD1, but without DNA this stays unchecked. Germline V gene sequence: CDR1 LGHNA, CDR2 YNFKEQ. CDR3 length: 17 residues. The CDR3 protein is CASSQDLIGLGDEKLFF.

This sequence joins TRBV5-1 and TRBJ2-4. Germline CDR1 is SGHRS and CDR2 is YFSETQ. This CDR3 has 14 residues. The CDR3 loop is CASSPDEPSDIQYF.

The V call is TRBV11-2, the J call TRBJ2-2; the TRBD2 assignment by TCRdb is unverifiable without DNA. The germline gives CDR1 SGHAT, CDR2 FQNNGV. This CDR3 region has 14 residues. CDR3 sequence: CASSLARDFGELFF.

This chain connects TRBV7-9 to TRBJ2-7. The germline gives CDR1 SEHNR, CDR2 FQNEAQ (reference sequence). The CDR3 contains 11 residues. The CDR3 here is CASSSTNEQYF.

The chain has TRBV10-3 and TRBJ2-7; the D call of TRBD1 rests on TCRdb alone, since no DNA is present to check it. The V gene's germline CDR1 is ENHRY and CDR2 SYGVKD. The CDR3 runs to 13 residues. The CDR3 here is CATLRQGSYEQYF.

V usage is TRBV9 and J usage is TRBJ2-7. Germline-derived CDR1 and CDR2 are SGDLS and YYNGEE. The length of the CDR3 is 14 residues. The CDR3 sequence is CASSVDSGDYEQYF.

This sequence joins TRBV28 and TRBJ2-1; the D gene TCRdb calls, TRBD2, cannot be checked with no DNA. CDR3 length equals 16 residues. Germline V gene sequence: CDR1 MDHEN, CDR2 SYDVKM. CDR3 amino acids: CASSPAAGLPYNEQFF.

The rearrangement uses TRBV5-1 and TRBJ2-5; as DNA is missing, the TRBD1 call by TCRdb cannot be tested. The CDR3 is 14 amino acids. Germline V gene sequence: CDR1 SGHRS, CDR2 YFSETQ. The CDR3 here is CASSGGPLQETQYF.